The 18 T cell receptor beta chains presented below share a single source sample, sequenced in a study of CD8+CD57+ T cells in acquired aplastic anemia. It was patients with CD8+CD57+ cell expansion by flow cytometry who were chosen for sequencing. Genomic DNA, serving as template, underwent TCR beta VDJ and CDR3 profiling. TCRdb used MiXCR to reprocess the reads, holding one entry per CDR3 protein. The sample contains more than 95,000 distinct CDR3 sequences, over 30% of which appear only once. The sample taken for sequencing was sorted CD4+, CD8+, or CD8+CD57+ T cells (not recorded which) from PBMCs. The receptors were sampled from a human donor with aplastic anemia.

This clonotype was counted ten times or more. The chain links TRBV2 to TRBJ2-7, with D tentatively TRBD1 (5 bases). The germline V gene has CDR1 SNHLY and CDR2 FYNNEI. Deletions cut 4 bases from V and 3 bases from J, with 10 bases between. The CDR3 has 13 amino acids. CDR3 DNA sequence: TGTGCCAGCAGTGCGCAGGGCAGCTACGAGCAGTACGTC. Its protein is CASSAQGSYEQYV.

This clonotype appeared many times. This rearrangement joins TRBV12-3 or TRBV12-4 to TRBJ2-3, with D hard to call. Deletions cut 6 bases from V and 3 bases from J, with 19 bases between. The CDR3 is 16 amino acids. CDR3 in DNA: TGTGCCAGCAGCTCACTCGGAAACCGGGCGACAGATACGCAGTATTTT. Protein sequence: CASSSLGNRATDTQYF.

The CDR3 region is CASGVTGNTIYF. The DNA for the CDR3 is TGTGCCAGCGGTGTGACGGGGAACACCATATATTTT. The V call is TRBV6-1, the J call TRBJ1-3, with D uncertain. The V end was cut by 8 bases, the J end by 7 bases, with 12 bases between. The CDR3 has 12 amino acids. CDR1 and CDR2 from the germline V gene are MNHNS and SASEGT.

This clonotype has a count of ten or more. The chain couples TRBV15 to TRBJ1-1; a weak D match, TRBD1 (6 bases). Trimming cost V 0 bases and J 6 bases, with 17 bases left between them. Looked up from germline, CDR1 is LNHNV and CDR2 is YYDKDF (reference sequence). The CDR3 totals 16 residues. CDR3 nucleotide sequence: TGTGCCACCAGCAGAGATCGAAGAGGGTCAGGGGCTGAAGCTTTCTTT. Amino acid sequence: CATSRDRRGSGAEAFF.

The sample holds many counts of this clonotype. The chain is built from TRBV5-6 and TRBJ1-2; possibly TRBD1 for D (5 bases). V was cut by 1 base and J by 3 bases, with 13 bases left in between. Per germline, CDR1 SGHDT and CDR2 YYEEEE. The CDR3 contains 15 residues. The CDR3 sequence: CASSLRTKGDYGYTF. DNA for the CDR3: TGTGCCAGCAGCTTGAGAACTAAAGGGGACTATGGCTACACCTTC.

The chain recombines TRBV10-3 with TRBJ2-3, with D perhaps matching TRBD1 (5 bases). The CDR3 is 12 amino acids. Looked up from germline, CDR1 is ENHRY and CDR2 is SYGVKD. The V gene lost 9 bases and the J gene lost 0 bases, with 7 bases spanning the gap. CDR3 residues: CAIGASTDTQYF. CDR3 bases: TGTGCCATTGGGGCTAGCACAGATACGCAGTATTTT.

The chain recombines TRBV24-1 with TRBJ2-3, with 7 bases that match TRBD2. CDR3 length: 14 residues. The trim removed 3 bases at V and 8 bases at J, leaving 7 bases unmatched. In germline, CDR1 is KGHDR, CDR2 SFDVKD. The CDR3 spells CATSDTSGEGTQYF. CDR3 coding DNA: TGTGCCACCAGTGATACCAGCGGGGAGGGTACGCAGTATTTT.

The chain recombines TRBV20-1 with TRBJ2-3, with D unclear. This CDR3 contains 13 residues. Germline V gene sequence: CDR1 DFQATT, CDR2 SNEGSKA (reference sequence). The V and J ends lost 0 bases and 2 bases respectively, with 6 bases between them. CDR3 nucleotide sequence: TGCAGTGCTAGAGATCTCCCCACAGATACGCAGTATTTT. This sequence encodes CSARDLPTDTQYF.

This clonotype appeared many times. The genes are TRBV20-1 and TRBJ2-1; a possible D gene is TRBD2 (6 bases). The germline V gene encodes CDR1 DFQATT and CDR2 SNEGSKA (reference sequence). V gave up 6 bases and J gave up 5 bases, with 20 bases separating them. The CDR3 loop spans 15 amino acids. CDR3 residues: CSAPGLLNRDNEQFF. The CDR3 region has the DNA TGCAGTGCCCCCGGACTACTTAATCGAGACAATGAGCAGTTCTTC.

This clonotype showed up just a few times. The chain has TRBV27 and TRBJ1-4; D is unclear. Germline CDR1 MNHEY, CDR2 SMNVEV (reference sequence). The CDR3 runs 14 residues. V gave up 5 bases and J gave up 2 bases, with 9 bases separating them. The CDR3 loop reads CASSHLSTNEKLFF. The CDR3 coding sequence is TGTGCCAGCAGTCATTTATCTACTAATGAAAAACTGTTTTTT.

Points on this clonotype: Given a much more abundant clone one base away, this may be a read error. V usage is TRBV12-3 or TRBV12-4 and J usage is TRBJ2-7; D unclear. The V end was cut by 5 bases, the J end by 12 bases, with 14 bases between. The CDR3 is made up of 11 amino acids. CDR3 coding DNA: TGTGCCAGCAGTGGTAGTTTGAAGCGGTACTTC. It codes for CASSGSLKRYF.

This clonotype was picked up a small number of times. This may arise from a read error, as a much more abundant clone is one base away. The J gene is TRBJ2-7, the V gene TRBV11-2; the D gene is possibly TRBD2 (7 bases). V was trimmed by 5 bases and J by 4 bases, leaving 18 bases between them. The germline V gene encodes CDR1 SGHAT and CDR2 FQNNGV. The CDR3 spans 15 residues. In nucleotides, the CDR3 is TGTGCCAGCAGCCAGGGCGGTGGGGGGGCGTACGAGCAGTACGTC. Residues: CASSQGGGGAYEQYV.

This clonotype was seen repeatedly, ten times or more. The chain has TRBV30 and TRBJ1-2, with 7 positions matching TRBD1. Germline V CDR1 and CDR2: GTSNPN, SVGIG (reference sequence). The CDR3 loop spans 13 amino acids. V was clipped by 1 base and J by 2 bases; unmatched bases: 1. In nucleotides, the CDR3 is TGTGCCTGGAGTGCGACAGGGAACTATGGCTACACCTTC. Translated, it gives CAWSATGNYGYTF. Looking up the rest from reference TRBV30 and TRBJ1-2 gives the full variable domain: SQTIHQWPATLVQPVGSPLSLECTVEGTSNPNLYWYRQAAGRGLQLLFYSVGIGQISSEVPQNLSASRPQDRQFILSSKKLLLSDSGFYLCAWSATGNYGYTFGSGTRLTVV.

Ten or more counts support this clonotype. The chain has TRBV6-1 and TRBJ1-4; D not resolved. CDR3 length equals 11 residues. The germline V gene encodes CDR1 MNHNS and CDR2 SASEGT. Trimming left V 6 bases short and J 11 bases short, with 10 bases between. CDR3 sequence (DNA): TGTGCCAGCAGGGTTCTGGAGAAACTGTTTTTT. This encodes CASRVLEKLFF.

The table lists this clonotype with many counts. This rearrangement joins TRBV19 to TRBJ2-7, with D possibly matching TRBD1 (5 bases). The V end lost 3 bases, the J end lost 0 bases, and 12 bases lay between the germline ends. CDR3 size: 15 residues. Germline loops: CDR1 LNHDA, CDR2 SQIVND (reference sequence). The CDR3 sequence is CASSIRQGYSYEQYF. As DNA, the CDR3 is TGTGCCAGTAGTATTCGGCAGGGATACTCCTACGAGCAGTACTTC.

A note on this clonotype: Here the CDR3 omits its conserved ending phenylalanine or tryptophan, so a read error is the likely source. This chain links TRBV10-1 with TRBJ1-4, with 10 bases lining up with TRBD1. Germline loops: CDR1 WNHNN, CDR2 SYGVQD (reference sequence). The CDR3 extends over 18 amino acids. CDR3 residues: CASGESTGGHPTNEKLFL. The CDR3 DNA sequence: TGCGCCAGCGGTGAGTCGACAGGGGGCCATCCAACTAATGAAAAACTGTTTCTT.

This clonotype came up a few times. The gene calls are TRBV6-1 and TRBJ1-4, with D tentatively TRBD1 (6 bases). The V gene lost 8 bases and the J gene lost 8 bases, with 18 bases spanning the gap. This CDR3 contains 14 residues. CDR1 is MNHNS and CDR2 is SASEGT in the germline V gene. CDR3 DNA sequence: TGTGCCAGCGGACCGAGAGGGGGTTACGAAAAACTGTTTTTT. This translates into CASGPRGGYEKLFF.

This clonotype appeared many times. The chain couples TRBV20-1 to TRBJ1-1; D is possibly TRBD1 (6 bases). The CDR3 runs to 16 residues. The germline V gene has CDR1 DFQATT and CDR2 SNEGSKA (reference sequence). V lost 6 bases and J 3 bases, leaving 23 bases between the germline ends. The CDR3 loop reads CSAASILSTGHTEAFF. The DNA for the CDR3 is TGCAGTGCCGCCTCAATCCTTTCAACAGGGCACACTGAAGCTTTCTTT.